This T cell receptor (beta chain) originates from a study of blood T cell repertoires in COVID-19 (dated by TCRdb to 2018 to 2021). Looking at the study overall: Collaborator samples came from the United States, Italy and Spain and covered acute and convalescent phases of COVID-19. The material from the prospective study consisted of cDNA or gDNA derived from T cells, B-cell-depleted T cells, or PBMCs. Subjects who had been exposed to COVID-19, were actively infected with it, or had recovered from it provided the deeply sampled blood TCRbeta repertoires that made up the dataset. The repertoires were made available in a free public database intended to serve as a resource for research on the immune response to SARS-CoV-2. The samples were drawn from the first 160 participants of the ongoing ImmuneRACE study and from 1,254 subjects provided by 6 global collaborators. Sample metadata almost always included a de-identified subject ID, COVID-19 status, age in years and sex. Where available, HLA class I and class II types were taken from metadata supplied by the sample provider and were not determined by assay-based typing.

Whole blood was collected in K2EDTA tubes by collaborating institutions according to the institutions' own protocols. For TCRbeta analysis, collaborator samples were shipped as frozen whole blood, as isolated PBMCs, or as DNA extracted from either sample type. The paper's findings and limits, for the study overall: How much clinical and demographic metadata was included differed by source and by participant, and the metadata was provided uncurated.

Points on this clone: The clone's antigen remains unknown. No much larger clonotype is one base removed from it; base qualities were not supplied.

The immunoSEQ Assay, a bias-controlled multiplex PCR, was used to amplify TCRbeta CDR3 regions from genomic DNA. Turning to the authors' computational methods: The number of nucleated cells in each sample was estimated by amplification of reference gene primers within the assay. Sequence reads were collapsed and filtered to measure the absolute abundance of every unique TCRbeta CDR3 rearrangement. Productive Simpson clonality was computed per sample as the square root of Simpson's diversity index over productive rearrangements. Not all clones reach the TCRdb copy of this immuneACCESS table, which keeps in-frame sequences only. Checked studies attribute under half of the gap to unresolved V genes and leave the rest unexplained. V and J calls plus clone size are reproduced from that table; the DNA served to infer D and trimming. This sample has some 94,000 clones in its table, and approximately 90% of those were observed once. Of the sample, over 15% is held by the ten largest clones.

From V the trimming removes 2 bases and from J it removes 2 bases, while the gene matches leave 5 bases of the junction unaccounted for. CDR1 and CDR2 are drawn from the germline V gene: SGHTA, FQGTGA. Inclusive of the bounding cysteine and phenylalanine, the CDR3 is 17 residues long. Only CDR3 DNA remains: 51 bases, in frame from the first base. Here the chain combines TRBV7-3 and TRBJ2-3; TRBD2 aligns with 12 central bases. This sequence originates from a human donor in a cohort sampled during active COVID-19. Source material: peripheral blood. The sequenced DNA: TGTGCCAGCAGCTTACTCCCTAGCGGGAGGGCCACAGATACGCAGTATTTT. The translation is CASSLLPSGRATDTQYF.